This entry lists 32 T cell receptor beta chains sequenced from one sample in a study of CXCR3-negative and CXCR3-positive naive CD8 T cells. Points from the study as a whole: More hydrophobic TRB CDR3s were found in CXCR3-positive naive cells than in CXCR3-negative naive cells.

5' RACE that incorporated UMI labels was used to prepare the TRB cDNA libraries. For each CDR3 protein, TCRdb gives one entry from its re-call of the 5' RACE reads, without DNA. The table lists 55,000 to 75,000 distinct CDR3 sequences. Antigens of these TCRs are unknown. Sequencing was performed on naive CXCR3+ CD8+ T cells from blood. Subset of the sample: CD45RO-CCR7+CD27+CD95- naive CD8+ T cells expressing CXCR3 (TNR3+). Receptors were obtained from a human donor in good health. Some clones in this sample may be carry-over from other donors' samples.

The V and J genes are TRBV29-1 and TRBJ1-1. There are 12 residues in the CDR3. The germline CDR1 and CDR2 sequences are SQVTM and ANQGSEA. CDR3 sequence reads: CSVVAGGTEAFF.

The gene calls are TRBV29-1 and TRBJ2-7; absent DNA, TCRdb's TRBD1 call cannot be checked. The CDR3 consists of 12 residues. Per germline, CDR1 SQVTM and CDR2 ANQGSEA. CDR3 loop: CSVGSGGGEQYF.

The genes are TRBV6-2 or TRBV6-3 and TRBJ2-5; TCRdb's D call, TRBD1, is unchecked because there is no DNA. Looked up from germline, CDR1 is MNHEY and CDR2 is SVGEGT. This CDR3 is 18 amino acids long. CDR3 protein: CASSWVMSTDRWQETQYF.

This sequence joins TRBV29-1 and TRBJ2-7; the TRBD1 assignment by TCRdb is unverifiable without DNA. The CDR3 contains 13 residues. CDR1 is SQVTM and CDR2 is ANQGSEA in the germline V gene. The CDR3 loop is CSVEDGGGDKQYF.

The CDR3 spells CASSQGQLYYEQCF. This chain links TRBV5-1 with TRBJ2-7; TCRdb reports TRBD1, a call that lacks DNA to check it against. CDR1 and CDR2 from the germline V gene are SGHRS and YFSETQ. This CDR3 is built from 14 residues.

The rearrangement links TRBV12-3 or TRBV12-4 to TRBJ2-1. The CDR3 contains 12 residues. CDR3 sequence: CASSLSLNEQFF.

The chain has TRBV28 and TRBJ2-6. CDR3 length: 14 residues. Germline CDR1 is MDHEN and CDR2 is SYDVKM. Here the CDR3 reads CASRFRAGANVLTF.

The chain links TRBV7-2 to TRBJ2-1. The germline V gene encodes CDR1 SGHTA and CDR2 FQGNSA. The CDR3 has 12 residues. The CDR3 reads CASSPTGFEQFF.

The gene calls are TRBV7-3 and TRBJ2-7; TCRdb returns TRBD1, unconfirmable since there is no DNA. Germline CDR1 reads SGHTA; CDR2 reads FQGTGA. This CDR3 spans 12 amino acids. The CDR3 sequence: CASSLGGSEQYF. The whole variable domain, filled in from reference TRBV7-3 and TRBJ2-7, reads GAGVSQTPSNKVTEKGKYVELRCDPISGHTALYWYRQSLGQGPEFLIYFQGTGAADDSGLPNDRFFAVRPEGSVSTLKIQRTERGDSAVYLCASSLGGSEQYFGPGTRLTVT.

The chain couples TRBV4-2 to TRBJ2-2; TCRdb designates TRBD1, a call that cannot be tested without DNA. The CDR3 contains 15 residues. CDR1 is LGHNA, CDR2 YNFKEQ, per germline. CDR3 in amino acids: CASRLGQGDTGELFF.

The V call is TRBV12-3 or TRBV12-4, the J call TRBJ1-3. This CDR3 contains 14 residues. CDR3 residues: CASSLGSSGNTIYF.

This chain connects TRBV7-2 to TRBJ2-1; TCRdb designates TRBD2, a call that cannot be tested without DNA. Germline lookup yields CDR1 SGHTA and CDR2 FQGNSA. The CDR3 sequence is 18 residues long. The CDR3: CASSAELSGVAGGPWQFF. Full variable domain (rest looked up from reference TRBV7-2 and TRBJ2-1): GAGVSQSPSNKVTEKGKDVELRCDPISGHTALYWYRQSLGQGLEFLIYFQGNSAPDKSGLPSDRFSAERTGGSVSTLTIQRTQQEDSAVYLCASSAELSGVAGGPWQFFGPGTRLTVL.

The rearrangement links TRBV7-8 to TRBJ2-7. Germline-derived CDR1 and CDR2 are SGHVS and FQNEAQ. The CDR3 consists of 14 residues. The chain's CDR3 is CASSLYVDTYEQYF.

The V call is TRBV6-2 or TRBV6-3, the J call TRBJ1-5; absent DNA, TCRdb's TRBD1 call cannot be checked. The CDR3 contains 14 residues. Germline V lookup: CDR1 MNHEY, CDR2 SVGEGT. This CDR3 reads CASSYGQGGQPQHF.

This rearrangement joins TRBV7-9 to TRBJ2-1. Germline V lookup: CDR1 SEHNR, CDR2 FQNEAQ (reference sequence). The CDR3 extends over 12 amino acids. The chain's CDR3 is CASSFTSNEQFF. The variable domain in full, with the rest retrieved from reference TRBV7-9 and TRBJ2-1, is DTGVSQNPRHKITKRGQNVTFRCDPISEHNRLYWYRQTLGQGPEFLTYFQNEAQLEKSRLLSDRFSAERPKGSFSTLEIQRTEQGDSAMYLCASSFTSNEQFFGPGTRLTVL.

The V and J genes are TRBV7-9 and TRBJ2-5. This CDR3 region has 14 residues. In germline, CDR1 is SEHNR, CDR2 FQNEAQ (reference sequence). CDR3 loop: CASSPLADQETQYF.

The rearrangement links TRBV16 to TRBJ1-5; TCRdb selects TRBD1, and the lack of DNA leaves this call unchecked. Germline values: CDR1 KGHSY, CDR2 FQNENV. The CDR3 consists of 15 residues. The CDR3 loop reads CASSQSPGFRQPQHF.

V gene TRBV14 combines with J gene TRBJ2-3; absent DNA, TCRdb's TRBD2 call cannot be checked. The CDR3 loop spans 19 amino acids. Looked up from germline, CDR1 is SGHDN and CDR2 is FVKESK. The CDR3 loop reads CASSQENFAAGEGTDTQYF.

The J gene is TRBJ2-1, the V gene TRBV28; TCRdb's D call of TRBD2 is untestable without DNA. Germline V gene lookup returns CDR1 MDHEN and CDR2 SYDVKM. CDR3 length: 17 residues. CDR3 amino acids: CASSYSMHTGEYDEQFF.

This chain links TRBV7-9 with TRBJ2-1. CDR1 is SEHNR, CDR2 FQNEAQ, per germline (reference sequence). The CDR3 loop spans 15 amino acids. The CDR3: CASSYLDSPYNEQLF.

The genes are TRBV25-1 and TRBJ2-2; lacking DNA, the TRBD2 call made by TCRdb goes unchecked. Germline V gene sequence: CDR1 MGHDK, CDR2 SYGVNS. This CDR3 region has 17 residues. This CDR3 is CASSEYAGGLPTGELFF.

The chain uses TRBV6-6 and TRBJ1-2; TCRdb proposes TRBD1, but this gene call is untestable without DNA. The CDR3 loop spans 14 amino acids. Germline V gene sequence: CDR1 MNHNY, CDR2 SVGAGI (reference sequence). The CDR3 loop reads CASSYQDRVGGYTF.

The chain has TRBV20-1 and TRBJ2-7; as DNA is missing, the TRBD1 call by TCRdb cannot be tested. Germline V gene sequence: CDR1 DFQATT, CDR2 SNEGSKA (reference sequence). The CDR3 length is 14 residues. The CDR3 loop reads CSAYGQGSTYEQYF.

The chain is built from TRBV6-5 and TRBJ2-1. Germline V gives CDR1 MNHEY, CDR2 SVGAGI. The CDR3 totals 15 residues. CDR3 protein: CASSYGSGSYNEQFF.

CDR3 amino acids: CASSKYGAAYEQYF. This sequence joins TRBV21-1 and TRBJ2-7; the D gene TCRdb calls, TRBD1, cannot be checked with no DNA. TRBV21-1 constitutes a pseudogene. This CDR3 spans 14 amino acids.

The chain uses TRBV7-9 and TRBJ2-3; TCRdb lists TRBD1, though no DNA is available to test this call. The CDR3 covers 15 residues. The germline gives CDR1 SEHNR, CDR2 FQNEAQ (reference sequence). The CDR3 sequence: CASSLTGGLSDTQYF.

This sequence joins TRBV29-1 and TRBJ2-7; as DNA is missing, the TRBD1 call by TCRdb cannot be tested. CDR1 and CDR2 from the germline V gene are SQVTM and ANQGSEA. This CDR3 spans 15 amino acids. The CDR3 loop is CSVEDPRDGSYEQYF.

This chain connects TRBV29-1 to TRBJ1-2; no DNA is available, so the TRBD1 call from TCRdb remains unchecked. The germline V gene has CDR1 SQVTM and CDR2 ANQGSEA. The CDR3 covers 13 residues. This CDR3 reads CSVYVVTGDGYTF.

The CDR3 spells CASSQGLAGGYEQYF. The chain employs TRBV4-1 and TRBJ2-7; the TCRdb D gene call, TRBD2, has no DNA to confirm it. CDR3 length: 15 residues. In germline, CDR1 is MGHRA, CDR2 YSYEKL.

The rearrangement uses TRBV5-1 and TRBJ2-7; TCRdb lists TRBD1, though no DNA is available to test this call. The CDR3 has 13 amino acids. From germline, CDR1 is SGHRS and CDR2 YFSETQ. CDR3 sequence: CASSFDRGYEQYF.

The J gene is TRBJ2-7, the V gene TRBV27; TCRdb picks TRBD1, but there is no DNA to check that call. Germline lookup yields CDR1 MNHEY and CDR2 SMNVEV (reference sequence). There are 13 residues in the CDR3. The CDR3: CASSSDRDYEQYF.

The chain links TRBV7-5 to TRBJ2-2; without DNA, the TCRdb call of TRBD1 cannot be checked. TRBV7-5 is noted as a pseudogene. There are 17 residues in the CDR3. CDR3 sequence reads: CISVPATGTGTPGSCFF.